This T cell receptor beta chain was sequenced for a study of blood T cells in healthy people across ages. Through a sample-barcoded 5' primer and a J-beta primer mix, a second PCR was run for roughly 7 to 12 cycles. TCRdb recomputed calls from the 5' RACE reads with MiXCR, one row per CDR3 protein. This sample carries 700,000 to 850,000 distinct CDR3 sequences, under 40% of them seen once, and the ten largest clones take roughly 13%. Germline CDR1 SNHLY, CDR2 FYNNEI. The V end lost 8 bases, the J end lost 0 bases, and 1 base lay between the germline ends. This CDR3 is 10 amino acids long. The rearrangement links TRBV2 to TRBJ2-5; D gene ambiguous. The TCR comes from a man aged 18 to 29 in good health. The sample comprised blood. CDR3 sequence reads: CASYQETQYF. DNA of the CDR3: TGTGCCAGCTACCAAGAGACCCAGTACTTC.